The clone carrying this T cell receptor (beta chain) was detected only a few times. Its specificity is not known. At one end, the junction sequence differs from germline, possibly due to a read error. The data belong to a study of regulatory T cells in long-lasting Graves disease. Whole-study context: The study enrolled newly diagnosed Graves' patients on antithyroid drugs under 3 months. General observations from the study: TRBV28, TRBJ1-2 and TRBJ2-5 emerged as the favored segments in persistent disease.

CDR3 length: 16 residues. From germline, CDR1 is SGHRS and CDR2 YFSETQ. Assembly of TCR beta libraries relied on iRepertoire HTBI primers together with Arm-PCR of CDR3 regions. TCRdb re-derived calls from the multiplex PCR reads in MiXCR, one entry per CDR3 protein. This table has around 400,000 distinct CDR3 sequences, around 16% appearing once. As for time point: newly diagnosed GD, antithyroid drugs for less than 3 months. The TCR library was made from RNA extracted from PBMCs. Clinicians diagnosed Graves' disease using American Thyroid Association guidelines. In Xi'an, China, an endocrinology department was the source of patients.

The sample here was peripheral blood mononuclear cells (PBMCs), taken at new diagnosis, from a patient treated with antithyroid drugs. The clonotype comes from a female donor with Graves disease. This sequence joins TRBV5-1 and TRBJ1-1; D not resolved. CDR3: CASSLIKYEENAEAFF. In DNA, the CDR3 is TGCGCCAGCAGCTTAATAAAGTACGAGGAGAACGCTGAAGCTTTCTTT.